One sample yielded the 28 T cell receptor beta chains listed below, sequenced in a study of blood T cell repertoires in COVID-19. The protocol was immunoSEQ multiplex PCR, while the TCRdb copy is restricted to in-frame clones and leaves out a portion. Of 100,000 to 150,000 clones in the sample, over 80% were seen once. The specimen was peripheral blood. The receptors stem from a man in his forties or fifties with active or convalescent COVID-19.

The chain is built from TRBV10-3 and TRBJ2-2; D might be TRBD1 (5 bases). The germline V gene encodes CDR1 ENHRY and CDR2 SYGVKD. The CDR3 sequence is 12 residues long. V was pared by 5 bases and J by 7 bases, with 8 bases between. As DNA, the CDR3 is TGTGCCATCAGTAAAGGGGACGGGGAGCTGTTTTTT. Amino acids: CAISKGDGELFF.

The chain recombines TRBV5-1 with TRBJ1-1; D is perhaps TRBD1 (6 bases). Per the germline V gene, CDR1 is SGHRS and CDR2 is YFSETQ. The CDR3 has 16 residues. Trimming cost V 3 bases and J 1 base, with 16 bases left between them. DNA of the CDR3: TGCGCCAGCAGCTCCCGTTTACAGGGATGGAACACTGAAGCTTTCTTT. It codes for CASSSRLQGWNTEAFF.

J is TRBJ1-3 and V is TRBV9; a possible D gene is TRBD1 (6 bases). Germline V gene data show CDR1 as SGDLS and CDR2 as YYNGEE. V was pared by 2 bases and J by 0 bases, with 15 bases between. This CDR3 is built from 17 residues. This CDR3 is CASSVGQGHLSGNTIYF. The CDR3 bases are TGTGCCAGCAGCGTGGGTCAGGGGCATCTCTCTGGAAACACCATATATTTT.

The gene calls are TRBV7-9 and TRBJ1-4, with TRBD1 matching over 9 bases. The CDR3 is 14 residues long. The V gene's germline CDR1 is SEHNR and CDR2 FQNEAQ (reference sequence). The junction had 3 bases not matched to a gene; V was cut back by 6 bases and J by 4 bases. CDR3 DNA sequence: TGTGCCAGCAGAACGACAGGGGGTAATGAAAAACTGTTTTTT. Translated, it gives CASRTTGGNEKLFF.

V gene TRBV7-3 combines with J gene TRBJ2-2; 7 positions match TRBD2. From germline, CDR1 is SGHTA and CDR2 FQGTGA. The CDR3 loop spans 14 amino acids. V was clipped by 5 bases and J by 0 bases; unmatched bases: 0. CDR3 residues: CASSTSANTGELFF. The CDR3 DNA is TGTGCCAGCAGCACTAGCGCGAACACCGGGGAGCTGTTTTTT.

This clone occurred once. This chain connects TRBV12-5 to TRBJ1-6, with D perhaps TRBD1 (6 bases). CDR3 length: 14 amino acids. V shed 1 base and J shed 7 bases, with 8 bases lying between them. CDR1 is LGHNT, CDR2 FRNRAP, per germline. Here the CDR3 DNA reads TGTGCTAGTGGTTTGGAGCAGGGGAATTCACCCCTCCACTTT. Protein: CASGLEQGNSPLHF.

In its sample, this clone was seen once. The chain combines TRBV6-5 with TRBJ2-7; a weak D match, TRBD2 (7 bases). Germline assignment: CDR1 MNHEY and CDR2 SVGAGI. Between the trimmed V and J ends, which lost 0 bases and 2 bases, there was a span of 11 bases. The CDR3 runs to 15 residues. In DNA, the CDR3 is TGTGCCAGCAGTTACTCCCGGGGGGACACCTACGAGCAGTACTTC. The encoded protein is CASSYSRGDTYEQYF.

The CDR3 here is CASSLDGQRTDTQYF. The CDR3 nucleotides are TGTGCCAGCAGCTTAGACGGACAGCGCACAGATACGCAGTATTTT. The gene calls are TRBV7-8 and TRBJ2-3; D might be TRBD1 (6 bases). V was cut by 1 base and J by 1 base, with 9 bases left in between. The CDR3 length is 15 residues. Per the germline V gene, CDR1 is SGHVS and CDR2 is FQNEAQ.

This chain links TRBV6-2 or TRBV6-3 with TRBJ2-7; 10 positions match TRBD2. CDR1 MNHEY and CDR2 SVGEGT come from the germline V gene. Germline trimming cut 6 bases from V and 6 bases from J; bases unmatched to any gene: 8. The CDR3 contains 14 residues. The DNA for the CDR3 is TGTGCCAGCAGCCCGGGGCTAGCGGGGGTCGAGCAGTACTTC. The encoded protein is CASSPGLAGVEQYF.

The chain uses TRBV6-5 and TRBJ2-2; 8 bases align to TRBD2. The junction had 6 bases not matched to a gene; V was cut back by 6 bases and J by 6 bases. This CDR3 has 14 residues. Per germline, CDR1 MNHEY and CDR2 SVGAGI. DNA of the CDR3: TGTGCCAGCAGGCAGCGGGGGTCGTCCGGGGAGCTGTTTTTT. Translating gives CASRQRGSSGELFF.

In its sample, this clone was seen once. This chain uses TRBV19 with TRBJ2-7, with a weak D call TRBD2 (6 bases). There are 16 residues in the CDR3. Germline-derived CDR1 and CDR2 are LNHDA and SQIVND (reference sequence). V was pared by 0 bases and J by 0 bases, with 12 bases between. CDR3 sequence (DNA): TGTGCCAGTAGTATAGATCTGGGGGGTGCCTCCTACGAGCAGTACTTC. Translating it yields CASSIDLGGASYEQYF.

The count of this clone is one. J is TRBJ2-1 and V is TRBV9; TRBD2 is a possible D gene (6 bases). The CDR3 runs to 16 residues. CDR1 is SGDLS, CDR2 YYNGEE, per germline. The V end was cut by 0 bases, the J end by 6 bases, with 16 bases between. CDR3 bases: TGTGCCAGCAGCGTAGGACTAGGAGCCTCCCTCAATGAGCAGTTCTTC. This codes for CASSVGLGASLNEQFF.

The genes are TRBV7-9 and TRBJ2-5, with TRBD2 matching over 11 bases. The junction had 7 bases not matched to a gene; V was cut back by 5 bases and J by 2 bases. The CDR3 loop spans 16 amino acids. Germline assignment: CDR1 SEHNR and CDR2 FQNEAQ (reference sequence). The chain's CDR3 is CASSPSGGLLQETQYF. The DNA for the CDR3 is TGTGCCAGCAGCCCTAGCGGGGGGCTCCTACAAGAGACCCAGTACTTC.

The chain combines TRBV5-1 with TRBJ1-1, with 8 bases identical to TRBD1. The CDR3 consists of 15 residues. The V and J ends lost 0 bases and 2 bases, in that order; junction bases with no gene match: 3. Germline CDR1 is SGHRS and CDR2 is YFSETQ. The CDR3 protein is CASSLVAGGNTEAFF. CDR3 in DNA: TGCGCCAGCAGCTTGGTCGCAGGGGGCAACACTGAAGCTTTCTTT.

The chain uses TRBV19 and TRBJ1-5; 11 bases are shared with TRBD1. Trimming took 7 bases from V and 2 from J; bases not matched to a gene: 7. CDR1 and CDR2 (germline): LNHDA, SQIVND (reference sequence). CDR3 length: 16 residues. CDR3 in DNA: TGTGCCAGTACCGGACAGGGGGCTGAGGGCAATCAGCCCCAGCATTTT. Protein: CASTGQGAEGNQPQHF.

V is TRBV4-1 and J is TRBJ2-1; D is perhaps TRBD2 (6 bases). Trimming cost V 1 base and J 8 bases, with 9 bases left between them. Germline V lookup: CDR1 MGHRA, CDR2 YSYEKL. The CDR3 is 13 residues long. DNA of the CDR3: TGCGCCAGCAGCCAAGGGAGGGAGGATGAGCAGTTCTTC. As protein: CASSQGREDEQFF.

The sample holds a few counts of this clone. The gene calls are TRBV18 and TRBJ2-1, with 15 bases identical to TRBD2. The CDR3 totals 17 residues. From germline, CDR1 is KGHSH and CDR2 LQKENI. Trimming took 4 bases from V and 8 from J; bases not matched to a gene: 9. The CDR3 bases are TGTGCCAGCTCACGGACTAGCGGGGGGGCCGGTTTGTATGAGCAGTTCTTC. Translation gives CASSRTSGGAGLYEQFF.

This chain uses TRBV5-1 with TRBJ2-7; TRBD2 agrees at 8 bases. V lost 0 bases and J lost 2; bases outside the gene matches: 10. From germline, CDR1 is SGHRS and CDR2 YFSETQ. The CDR3 contains 17 residues. The CDR3 spells CASSLELAETSAYEQYF. The CDR3 region has the DNA TGCGCCAGCAGCTTGGAACTAGCGGAGACTTCAGCCTACGAGCAGTACTTC.

V and J are TRBV7-3 and TRBJ2-2; 7 bases are shared with TRBD2. The CDR3 loop spans 16 amino acids. V lost 5 bases, J lost 0 bases, and 6 bases stayed unmatched. Germline V gene data show CDR1 as SGHTA and CDR2 as FQGTGA. CDR3 bases: TGTGCCAGCAGCCCCCCCGGGACTACGAACACCGGGGAGCTGTTTTTT. Translating it yields CASSPPGTTNTGELFF.

The V and J genes are TRBV9 and TRBJ1-1; the D gene is possibly TRBD1 (6 bases). Between the trimmed V and J ends, which lost 0 bases and 5 bases, there was a span of 11 bases. Germline CDR1 and CDR2: SGDLS and YYNGEE. The CDR3 is made up of 14 amino acids. CDR3 region: CASSVGGQSTEAFF. The CDR3 bases are TGTGCCAGCAGCGTAGGGGGGCAGAGTACTGAAGCTTTCTTT.

CDR3 coding DNA: TGTGCCAGCAGTGAACGGGGGGAGCAGTTCTTC. The encoded protein is CASSERGEQFF. The chain carries TRBV2 and TRBJ2-1; TRBD2 is a possible D gene (6 bases). CDR1 and CDR2 (germline): SNHLY, FYNNEI. This CDR3 is 11 amino acids long. V was cut by 2 bases and J by 10 bases, with 6 bases left in between.

The chain has TRBV7-2 and TRBJ1-5; no clear D. V lost 3 bases and J lost 0, with 18 bases in between. In germline, CDR1 is SGHTA, CDR2 FQGNSA. CDR3 length equals 18 residues. The CDR3 DNA reads TGTGCCAGCAGCTTTAGTTCCCGGGGAATCGCTAGCAATCAGCCCCAGCATTTT. Translating gives CASSFSSRGIASNQPQHF.

The chain has TRBV4-3 and TRBJ1-6; a weak D match, TRBD1 (6 bases). The germline V and J ends were trimmed by 0 bases and 10 bases, with 19 bases remaining between them. Germline assignment: CDR1 LGHNA and CDR2 YSLEER. The CDR3 sequence is 17 residues long. The CDR3 loop is CASSQDEGLSRGSPLHF. CDR3 sequence (DNA): TGCGCCAGCAGCCAAGATGAGGGCCTCTCCAGGGGATCACCCCTCCACTTT.

The V and J genes are TRBV30 and TRBJ2-5, with 9 bases aligning to TRBD2. In germline, CDR1 is GTSNPN, CDR2 SVGIG (reference sequence). Trimming removed 4 bases from V and 4 bases from J; junction bases left unmatched: 10. The CDR3 runs to 15 residues. CDR3 residues: CAWTRTSALAETQYF. The DNA for the CDR3 is TGTGCCTGGACTCGGACTAGCGCTTTGGCAGAGACCCAGTACTTC.

The V and J genes are TRBV5-1 and TRBJ2-1; 10 bases are shared with TRBD2. J gave up 7 bases and V 4 bases, and 11 bases lay outside the gene matches. The CDR3 runs 16 residues. Germline V gene lookup returns CDR1 SGHRS and CDR2 YFSETQ. The CDR3 protein is CASSQLAGGNLNEQFF. In DNA, the CDR3 is TGCGCCAGCAGCCAATTAGCGGGGGGAAACCTAAATGAGCAGTTCTTC. Based on the CDR3 plus reference TRBV5-1 and TRBJ2-1, the full variable domain is KAGVTQTPRYLIKTRGQQVTLSCSPISGHRSVSWYQQTPGQGLQFLFEYFSETQRNKGNFPGRFSGRQFSNSRSEMNVSTLELGDSALYLCASSQLAGGNLNEQFFGPGTRLTVL.

The chain has TRBV6-4 and TRBJ2-2; 7 positions match TRBD1. The CDR3 runs to 16 residues. The V gene's germline CDR1 is MRHNA and CDR2 SNTAGT. The V segment lost 3 bases and the J segment 0 bases; nucleotides outside the gene matches: 4. The CDR3 spells CASSETGTANTGELFF. DNA for the CDR3: TGTGCCAGCAGTGAAACCGGGACAGCGAACACCGGGGAGCTGTTTTTT.

This chain connects TRBV6-2 or TRBV6-3 to TRBJ1-2, with 9 bases lining up with TRBD1. This CDR3 is built from 21 residues. CDR1 is MNHEY, CDR2 SVGEGT, per germline. With 0 bases clipped from V and 7 bases from J, the junction kept 24 bases outside the gene matches. As DNA, the CDR3 is TGTGCCAGCAGTTACTCTCCGAGCGGGCCGGGACAGGGAACGTTTATGTTTGGCTACACCTTC. Its translation is CASSYSPSGPGQGTFMFGYTF.

The chain carries TRBV29-1 and TRBJ1-3, with D hard to call. CDR3 size: 11 residues. Germline V gene sequence: CDR1 SQVTM, CDR2 ANQGSEA. V lost 4 bases to trimming and J lost 4 bases, with 5 bases between them. The CDR3 DNA reads as TGCAGCGTTGTCGCGGGAAACACCATATATTTT. It codes for CSVVAGNTIYF. Full variable domain (rest looked up from reference TRBV29-1 and TRBJ1-3): SAVISQKPSRDICQRGTSLTIQCQVDSQVTMMFWYRQQPGQSLTLIATANQGSEATYESGFVIDKFPISRPNLTFSTLTVSNMSPEDSSIYLCSVVAGNTIYFGEGSWLTVV.